This T cell receptor beta chain is drawn from a study of cytomegalovirus exposure and HLA in healthy donors. Use of 60 Vbeta and 13 Jbeta primers characterized the PCR. Libraries were prepared by immunoSEQ multiplex PCR; TCRdb keeps only in-frame clonotypes and omits some of them. The sample holds 82,000 or so clones, approximately 81% seen once. Germline CDR1 and CDR2: SQVTM and ANQGSEA. The CDR3 has 15 residues. With 2 bases removed from V and 4 bases from J, the gap between germline ends came to 18 bases. Comments on this clone: Antigen unknown.

Study conclusions and caveats: Most CMV-associated TCR beta chains were later found to appear HLA-restricted.

The sequencing sample was made of PBMCs. The chain carries TRBV29-1 and TRBJ2-7; D possibly corresponds to TRBD1 (6 bases). This TCR was sampled from a woman aged 45-65 years in good health and CMV-seropositive. The CDR3: CSVERVTGFRYEQYF. DNA for the CDR3: TGCAGCGTTGAACGGGTGACAGGCTTTCGATACGAGCAGTACTTC.